The entry below describes one TCR beta chain. Its cognate antigen has yet to be identified. Nothing much larger sits one base from this clone, and base qualities are not available. This specimen belongs to a study of molecular identifiers for immune sequencing clone quantification listed by TCRdb under 2018. Background for the entire study: In a replicate experiment, RNA from roughly 20,000 or 100,000 naive CD8 T cells was split into five aliquots, four of which were sequenced. This methods study used CD8 T cells to benchmark TCR RNA copy counting and molecular-identifier clustering-based TCR repertoire sequencing (MIDCIRS). On the study overall, not on this receptor specifically: The naive libraries included spiked-in Jurkat TCR RNA (over nine copies' worth), and this RNA is not part of the donor repertoire. About three recovered TCR RNA copies per cell were obtained by modeling, versus roughly 9.7 by digital PCR, implying a capture efficiency of about 30%. When barcode sub-clustering was omitted, TCR diversity was inflated by chimeric consensus sequences, with chimeras reaching as high as 47%. In CMV-specific effector cells, over 98% of molecules were held by clones above 20 RNA copies, whereas under 1% of molecules were held by such clones in naive cells. A single cell's worth of spiked-in Jurkat TCR RNA was reported detectable even among one million naive CD8 T cells. Highly expanded clone sizes could be underestimated if identical TCR molecules share a barcode.

Libraries came from PCR. Sequenced on an Illumina HiSeq 4000. Bulk TCR libraries were made following a previously described method, with the TCR primers given in Table S5. Total RNA was purified with the Qiagen AllPrep DNA/RNA kit. Before analysis, reads from multiple sequencing runs of the same library were pooled. The study's own analysis went as follows. Reads were retained only if their TCR constant sequence matched exactly, and those retained reads were trimmed to 150 nt and grouped according to their 12-nt molecular barcodes. Reads inside each barcode group were sub-clustered using a 15% Levenshtein threshold, and a quality-weighted consensus sequence was constructed for each RNA molecule. Non-functional sequences were filtered out, along with any lower-count sequence sitting one edit away from another sequence. Based on fitting two negative binomial distributions, any barcode sub-cluster with under 20% of the maximum read count was discarded. TCRdb's own reprocessing of the public reads used fastp at Q25 and MiXCR and kept productive beta chains. Under each unique CDR3 protein, matching rows form one entry showing the most common genes and DNA. TCRdb, not the authors, supplied the V and J calls. The sample contains more than 450,000 distinct CDR3 sequences, 20% to 25% of them found a single time. 0.65% to 0.95% of the sample comes from the top ten.

CDR1 and CDR2 are read off the germline V gene as MNHEY and SVGAGI. From its cysteine to its phenylalanine, the CDR3 spans 13 amino acids. Here the CDR3 DNA is all that survives: 39 bases in frame from base 1. Trimming costs V 9 bases and J 1 base, and their ends lie 12 bases apart. Naive CD8 T cell libraries were made from roughly 20,000 to 1,000,000 sorted cells using 10%, 30% or 50% of purified RNA. Naive CD8 T cells, defined as CD8+CD4-CCR7+CD45RA+, were FACS-sorted into RLT Plus buffer on a BD FACSAria II. Ten to eleven TCR copies' worth of Jurkat RNA were spiked into about 20,000-1,100,000 naive CD8 T cell samples to test detection sensitivity. Enrichment of CD8 T cells was done with RosetteSep CD8+ T Cell Enrichment Cocktail plus Ficoll-Paque, and ACK red cell lysis came afterward.

The chain joins TRBV6-5 to TRBJ1-1; no D segment can be confidently identified. The sequence derives from a human donor in good health. Some libraries in this study had Jurkat cell RNA spiked in. Sequencing used naive CD8+ T cells from blood, with Jurkat cell RNA spiked in. The label giving this sample's cell subset or site can be read as: FACS-sorted CD8+CD4-CCR7+CD45RA+ naive T cells. The CDR3 sequence is CASASTGNTEAFF. The nucleotide sequence reads TGTGCCAGTGCCTCTACGGGGAACACTGAAGCTTTCTTT.